What follows are 22 T cell receptor beta chains derived from one specimen sequenced in a study of OX40 agonist ivuxolimab in advanced cancers. This table comes from immunoSEQ multiplex PCR, and its TCRdb copy is limited to in-frame clones, with some not included. The data hold roughly 27,000 clones, with 81% observed a single time. The input for sequencing was CD4+ or CD8+ T cells sorted from blood, taken in a trial of the OX40 agonist ivuxolimab. The receptors here all came from an adult with an advanced solid tumor such as melanoma, head and neck, liver or kidney cancer.

The chain has TRBV14 and TRBJ2-7; D gene uncertain. Germline V gives CDR1 SGHDN, CDR2 FVKESK. Deletions cut 0 bases from V and 0 bases from J, with 21 bases between. The CDR3 is 19 residues long. The CDR3 coding sequence is TGTGCCAGCAGCCAAGATGGGAAGAGTCACGGAGAGAGCTCCTACGAGCAGTACTTC. It yields the protein CASSQDGKSHGESSYEQYF.

This chain connects TRBV5-6 to TRBJ2-1, with D uncertain. V lost 3 bases and J 2 bases, leaving 6 bases between the germline ends. CDR3 length: 13 residues. CDR1 and CDR2 from the germline V gene are SGHDT and YYEEEE. This CDR3 is CASSSGPYNEQFF. In DNA form, the CDR3 reads TGTGCCAGCAGCTCCGGGCCCTACAATGAGCAGTTCTTC.

The rearrangement uses TRBV30 and TRBJ2-7; TRBD1 matches at 9 bases. Germline V gives CDR1 GTSNPN, CDR2 SVGIG (reference sequence). The CDR3 length is 14 residues. Trimming took 5 bases from V and 0 from J; bases not matched to a gene: 5. In DNA, the CDR3 is TGTGCCTGGGGGACAGGGCACTACTCCTACGAGCAGTACTTC. This codes for CAWGTGHYSYEQYF.

The J gene is TRBJ2-7, the V gene TRBV9; perhaps TRBD1 as D (6 bases). Between the trimmed V and J ends, which lost 0 bases and 4 bases, there was a span of 11 bases. CDR3 length equals 14 residues. The V gene's germline CDR1 is SGDLS and CDR2 YYNGEE. The CDR3 nucleotides read TGTGCCAGCAGCGTAGCGGGACATCAGTACGAGCAGTACTTC. Translating gives CASSVAGHQYEQYF.

J is TRBJ1-5 and V is TRBV7-9; the match to TRBD1 covers 8 bases. CDR1 and CDR2 from the germline V gene are SEHNR and FQNEAQ (reference sequence). This CDR3 contains 15 residues. V lost 4 bases to trimming and J lost 4 bases; unmatched junction nucleotides: 6. Here the CDR3 DNA reads TGTGCCAGCAGCTCGGACAGGGAGGGAAATCAGCCCCAGCATTTT. Amino acids: CASSSDREGNQPQHF.

This CDR3 reads CASGLGQGGSPLHF. Written as DNA, the CDR3 is TGTGCCAGCGGACTAGGACAGGGTGGTTCACCCCTCCACTTT. The genes are TRBV7-3 and TRBJ1-6; 8 bases match TRBD1. The CDR3 has 14 residues. Germline CDR1 SGHTA, CDR2 FQGTGA. With V trimmed by 8 bases and J by 9 bases, 9 bases remained unmatched.

V and J are TRBV28 and TRBJ1-2, with D possibly TRBD1 on 6 matching bases. In germline, CDR1 is MDHEN, CDR2 SYDVKM. The CDR3 runs to 12 residues. Trimming cost V 2 bases and J 10 bases, with 11 bases left between them. The DNA of the CDR3 is TGTGCCAGCAGTTTAGGACAGTTCGTCTACACCTTC. This sequence encodes CASSLGQFVYTF.

The DNA for the CDR3 is TGTGCCAGCAGTTCCGGGATCCACACAGATACGCAGTATTTT. Translated, it gives CASSSGIHTDTQYF. The rearrangement links TRBV6-6 to TRBJ2-3, with D possibly being TRBD2 (5 bases). The CDR3 runs 14 residues. The ends were cut back, 4 bases at V and 2 bases at J, with 10 bases in the middle. The germline gives CDR1 MNHNY, CDR2 SVGAGI (reference sequence).

V is TRBV4-1 and J is TRBJ2-2; D possibly corresponds to TRBD2 (6 bases). There are 15 residues in the CDR3. Germline V gene sequence: CDR1 MGHRA, CDR2 YSYEKL. Between the trimmed V and J ends, which lost 4 bases and 4 bases, there was a span of 13 bases. DNA of the CDR3: TGCGCCAGCAGCCCTCGGGCGGGACTCACCGGGGAGCTGTTTTTT. The encoded protein is CASSPRAGLTGELFF.

This clone was observed once. The chain carries TRBV5-4 and TRBJ2-2, with 8 bases aligning to TRBD2. The CDR3 is made up of 14 amino acids. V lost 4 bases to trimming and J lost 7 bases; unmatched junction nucleotides: 6. Germline V gene lookup returns CDR1 SGHNT and CDR2 YYREEE (reference sequence). As DNA, the CDR3 is TGTGCCAGCAGCGAGGGACTAGAGTACGGGGAGCTGTTTTTT. It encodes CASSEGLEYGELFF.

The V gene is TRBV7-8, the J gene TRBJ2-3; D is unclear. With 3 bases removed from V and 5 bases from J, the gap between germline ends came to 9 bases. CDR1 is SGHVS, CDR2 FQNEAQ, per germline. This CDR3 spans 13 amino acids. The chain's CDR3 is CASSFHSEDTQYF. The CDR3 DNA reads as TGTGCCAGCAGCTTCCATTCAGAAGATACGCAGTATTTT.

The genes are TRBV11-3 and TRBJ2-7; weak D call: TRBD2 (6 bases). CDR3 length: 13 residues. Germline V lookup: CDR1 SGHNT, CDR2 YENEEA. Trimming left V 5 bases short and J 6 bases short, with 14 bases between. CDR3: CASSPGGLGEQYF. DNA of the CDR3: TGTGCCAGCAGCCCCGGGGGTCTCGGCGAGCAGTACTTC.

This chain uses TRBV11-2 with TRBJ1-6, with unresolved D. CDR3 length: 15 amino acids. The V gene lost 3 bases and the J gene lost 6 bases, with 12 bases spanning the gap. Germline CDR1 SGHAT, CDR2 FQNNGV. This CDR3 is CASSFTSTTNSPLHF. CDR3 sequence (DNA): TGTGCCAGCAGCTTCACAAGTACCACTAATTCACCCCTCCACTTT.

By share, this clone ranks as medium-sized. This sample also contains other DNA sequences that code for the same CDR3. The chain employs TRBV9 and TRBJ2-3; D might be TRBD2 (5 bases). CDR1 and CDR2 from the germline V gene are SGDLS and YYNGEE. The germline V and J ends were trimmed by 4 bases and 0 bases, with 12 bases remaining between them. This CDR3 is 15 amino acids long. The CDR3 loop is CASSPSGTSTDTQYF. The CDR3 nucleotides read TGTGCCAGCAGCCCGAGCGGTACTAGCACAGATACGCAGTATTTT.

V gene TRBV7-9 combines with J gene TRBJ2-5; D gene unclear. The CDR3 is 14 residues long. V lost 5 bases to trimming and J lost 1 base, with 11 bases between them. Germline CDR1 reads SEHNR; CDR2 reads FQNEAQ (reference sequence). The DNA for the CDR3 is TGTGCCAGCAGCGCGACTTTGGCCCAAGAGACCCAGTACTTC. The encoded protein is CASSATLAQETQYF.

The CDR3 loop reads CASSPRRLAGGTGELFF. DNA of the CDR3: TGTGCCAGCTCACCACGGCGGCTAGCGGGGGGCACCGGGGAGCTGTTTTTT. V usage is TRBV18 and J usage is TRBJ2-2; 11 bases align to TRBD2. CDR1 and CDR2 (germline): KGHSH, LQKENI. The CDR3 has 17 residues. V shed 1 base and J 4 bases; nucleotides not matched to a gene: 5.

The CDR3 DNA is TGTGCCAGCAGTGGGACAGGTTTTTTCGGCTACACCTTC. It codes for CASSGTGFFGYTF. The chain is built from TRBV6-1 and TRBJ1-2, with 7 bases that match TRBD1. The CDR3 sequence is 13 residues long. The V segment lost 4 bases and the J segment 8 bases; nucleotides outside the gene matches: 7. Looked up from germline, CDR1 is MNHNS and CDR2 is SASEGT.

V usage is TRBV28 and J usage is TRBJ2-1; TRBD2 matches 7 bases. With V trimmed by 2 bases and J by 2 bases, 3 bases remained unmatched. The CDR3 runs 15 residues. Germline V CDR1 and CDR2: MDHEN, SYDVKM. In DNA, the CDR3 is TGTGCCAGCAGTTTACTAGCGGAGGCCTACAATGAGCAGTTCTTC. Translation gives CASSLLAEAYNEQFF. The full variable domain, completed using reference TRBV28 and TRBJ2-1, is DVKVTQSSRYLVKRTGEKVFLECVQDMDHENMFWYRQDPGLGLRLIYFSYDVKMKEKGDIPEGYSVSREKKERFSLILESASTNQTSMYLCASSLLAEAYNEQFFGPGTRLTVL.

V is TRBV5-6 and J is TRBJ2-7; D gene unclear. V was pared by 4 bases and J by 0 bases, with 11 bases between. The germline CDR1 and CDR2 sequences are SGHDT and YYEEEE. CDR3 length equals 14 residues. CDR3 sequence reads: CASSRLASSYEQYF. The CDR3, as DNA: TGTGCCAGCAGCCGGCTCGCCAGCTCCTACGAGCAGTACTTC. Together with reference TRBV5-6 and TRBJ2-7, the CDR3 gives the full variable domain: DAGVTQSPTHLIKTRGQQVTLRCSPKSGHDTVSWYQQALGQGPQFIFQYYEEEERQRGNFPDRFSGHQFPNYSSELNVNALLLGDSALYLCASSRLASSYEQYFGPGTRLTVT.

The rearrangement links TRBV19 to TRBJ1-5, with D unclear. The CDR3 totals 14 residues. Germline CDR1 LNHDA, CDR2 SQIVND (reference sequence). Trimming pared 3 bases from V and 6 bases from J, leaving 12 bases between. The CDR3 DNA follows: TGTGCCAGTAGTATCATGCGGTACGGTCAGCCCCAGCATTTT. Translated: CASSIMRYGQPQHF.

The V call is TRBV29-1, the J call TRBJ2-1; 8 nucleotides match TRBD2. Germline V CDR1 and CDR2: SQVTM, ANQGSEA. This CDR3 has 12 amino acids. The trim removed 8 bases at V and 3 bases at J, leaving 3 bases unmatched. CDR3 sequence (DNA): TGCAGCACCAGCGGGAGCTACAATGAGCAGTTCTTC. Amino acid sequence: CSTSGSYNEQFF.

CDR3 sequence: CASSLNQGVWDMNTEAFF. CDR3 nucleotide sequence: TGTGCCAGCAGCTTAAACCAGGGAGTTTGGGACATGAACACTGAAGCTTTCTTT. V usage is TRBV7-2 and J usage is TRBJ1-1, with D tentatively TRBD1 (6 bases). Germline V gene lookup returns CDR1 SGHTA and CDR2 FQGNSA. V lost 2 bases and J lost 0, with 19 bases in between. This CDR3 is built from 18 residues.